One TCR beta chain is described in this entry. CD8+ and CD4+ T cells taken from blood had their TCR beta sequenced. Patients with Susac syndrome fulfilled recently defined diagnostic criteria for definite or probable disease. Random-hexamer reverse transcription was applied to roughly 0.5 to 1 ug RNA. An immunoSEQ multiplex PCR generated amplified TCR beta CDR3 products spanning 54 Vbeta and 13 Jbeta. MiXCR was run by TCRdb on the immunoSEQ multiplex PCR reads, yielding one entry per CDR3 protein. The table records about 140,000 distinct CDR3 sequences, roughly 94% of them present only once. The data originate from a study of CD8 T cells in Susac syndrome. For the study at large: Within the group of sequenced Susac syndrome patients, six had active disease and eight were in remission.

Material: CD4+ T cells from PBMCs. The sequence came from a human donor with Susac syndrome.

CDR3 sequence (DNA): TGTGCCACCAGTCCGGGAGGGGGCCAAGAGACCCAGTACTTC. Translation: CATSPGGGQETQYF. The gene calls are TRBV24-1 and TRBJ2-5, with 8 bases aligning to TRBD2. V dropped 6 bases and J dropped 1; count of bases not matched to a gene: 3. The CDR3 loop spans 14 amino acids. Germline V lookup: CDR1 KGHDR, CDR2 SFDVKD.